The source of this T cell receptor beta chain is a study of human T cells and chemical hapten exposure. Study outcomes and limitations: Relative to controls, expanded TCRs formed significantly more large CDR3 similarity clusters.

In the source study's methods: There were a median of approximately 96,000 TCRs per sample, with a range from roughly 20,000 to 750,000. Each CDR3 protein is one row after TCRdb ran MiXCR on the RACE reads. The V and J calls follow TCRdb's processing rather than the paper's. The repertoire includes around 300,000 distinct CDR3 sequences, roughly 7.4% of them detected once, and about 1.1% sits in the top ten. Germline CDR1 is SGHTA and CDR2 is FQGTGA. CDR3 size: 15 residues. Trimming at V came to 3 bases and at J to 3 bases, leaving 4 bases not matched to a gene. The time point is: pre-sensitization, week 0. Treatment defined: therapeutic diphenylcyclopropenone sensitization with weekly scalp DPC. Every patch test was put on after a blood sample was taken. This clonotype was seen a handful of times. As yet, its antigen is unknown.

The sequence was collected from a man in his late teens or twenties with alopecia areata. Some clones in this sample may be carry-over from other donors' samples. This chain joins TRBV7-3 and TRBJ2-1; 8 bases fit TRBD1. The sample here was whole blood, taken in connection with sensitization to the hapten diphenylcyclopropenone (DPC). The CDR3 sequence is CASSFQGAGYNEQFF. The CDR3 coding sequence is TGTGCCAGCAGCTTCCAGGGGGCAGGCTACAATGAGCAGTTCTTC.